This T cell receptor (beta chain) derives from a study of shared clonotypes between healthy human individuals. Sequencing used immunoSEQ multiplex PCR; TCRdb keeps in-frame clones, though not all of them. The sample consists of some 580,000 clones, almost 97% of them appearing once. The sequence derives from a woman aged 25 to 39 in good health. The source material was naive CD4+ T cells sorted from blood. The subset here: CD45RA+ positively selected.

In DNA form, the CDR3 reads TGTGCCAGCAGCGTAGGACTAGCGGGAGGCAACAATGAGCAGTTCTTC. Translated, it gives CASSVGLAGGNNEQFF. The rearrangement links TRBV9 to TRBJ2-1, with 13 bases identical to TRBD2. The CDR3 loop spans 16 amino acids. The germline gives CDR1 SGDLS, CDR2 YYNGEE. Losses at the gene ends were 0 bases for V and 5 bases for J; bases not matched to a gene: 2.